The entry below gives a single T cell receptor (beta chain) sequence along with its context. Under the authors' procedure: Estimation of nucleated cell counts was performed using reference gene primer amplification. Only in-frame clones appear in the TCRdb table, and some are missing; sequencing was by immunoSEQ multiplex PCR. That table supplies the V and J calls and clone size; D and trimming were determined from the DNA. The data show tens of thousands of clones, with about 89% seen just once and 6.5% to 9.5% held by the top ten. Per the germline V gene, CDR1 is LGHDT and CDR2 is YNNKEL (reference sequence). Trimming pared 0 bases from V and 2 bases from J, leaving 16 bases between. The CDR3 extends over 18 amino acids. The sample originates from a study of blood T cell repertoires in COVID-19. Whole-study context: Whether acute or convalescent, the COVID-19 samples came from the United States, Italy and Spain.

The sample consisted of peripheral blood. This receptor was taken from a man aged 50 to 60 with active COVID-19. The chain uses TRBV3-1 (or the pseudogene TRBV3-2) and TRBJ2-2; TRBD2 might be the D (5 bases). This CDR3 reads CASSQEERTIKNTGELFF. CDR3 sequence (DNA): TGTGCCAGCAGCCAAGAGGAGCGGACGATTAAAAACACCGGGGAGCTGTTTTTT.